This is a list of T cell receptor beta chains from one sample in a study of human T cells and chemical hapten exposure. Using its own MiXCR run on the RACE reads, TCRdb lists one record per CDR3 protein. The sample records under 110,000 distinct CDR3 sequences, approximately 12% being singletons. The sample was whole blood, taken in connection with sensitization to the hapten diphenylcyclopropenone (DPC). Source of these receptors: a woman in her fifties or sixties with alopecia areata. Some clones in this sample may be carry-over from other donors' samples. CDR3s include the opening cysteine and the closing phenylalanine or tryptophan. A D gene is named only where the DNA matches it firmly. Size is omitted from some rows. Given values are once, few, many or a class for expanded clones.

>TRBJ2-3|NA|NA|TRBV5-1
TGCGCCAGCAGCTTTGACCAGGGCGCAGATACGCAGTATTTT
CASSFDQGADTQYF
>TRBJ1-1|TRBD1|few|TRBV7-9
TGTGCCAGCAGCTTAGAGGGGGCAAGCGCTGAAGCTTTCTTT
CASSLEGASAEAFF
>TRBJ1-1|TRBD1|NA|TRBV5-4
TGTGCCAGCAGCCTAGTAGACAGGGCGGTAACTGAAGCTTTCTTT
CASSLVDRAVTEAFF
>TRBJ1-1|NA|once|TRBV3-1
TGTGCCAGCAGCCAAGTTACCACTGAAGCTTTCTTT
CASSQVTTEAFF
>TRBJ2-3|TRBD1|NA|TRBV20-1
TGCAGTGCTAGAAAGACAGGGAGCACAGATACGCAGTATTTT
CSARKTGSTDTQYF
>TRBJ2-7|TRBD2|few|TRBV7-2
TGTGCCAGCAGCTTAGCAGCGCGGGGGGCCTACGAGCAGTACTTC
CASSLAARGAYEQYF
>TRBJ1-6|NA|few|TRBV10-2
TGCGCCAGCAGTGAGTCCGAGATTTCACCCCTCCACTTT
CASSESEISPLHF
>TRBJ2-3|TRBD2|few|TRBV11-2
TGTGCCAGCAGCTCCGACCCCACTAGCGGGAGAGCAGATACGCAGTATTTT
CASSSDPTSGRADTQYF
>TRBJ1-1|NA|few|TRBV5-5
TGTGCCAGCAGCTTGCAGACTGTAGGGGGTCGAATTGGAACTTTCTTT
CASSLQTVGGRIGTFF
>TRBJ2-3|TRBD2|few|TRBV7-8
TGTGCCACGGTCCTGACGGGAGGGCGTGGTACGCAGTATTTT
CATVLTGGRGTQYF
>TRBJ1-4|NA|NA|TRBV7-9
TGTGCCAGCAGCTTACCAGGGGAAGGTGAAAAACTGTTTTTT
CASSLPGEGEKLFF
>TRBJ1-1|NA|NA|TRBV5-4
TGTGCCAGCAGCTCGTACAACACTGAAGCTTTCTTT
CASSSYNTEAFF
>TRBJ2-7|TRBD2|NA|TRBV20-1
TGCAGTGCTAGTAGACCTAGCGGGAGTTACGAGCAGTACTTC
CSASRPSGSYEQYF